This entry lists 27 T cell receptor beta chains sequenced from one sample in a study of shared clonotypes between healthy human individuals. Profiled with immunoSEQ multiplex PCR; TCRdb holds only in-frame clones, not every one. Counted here are hundreds of thousands of clones, 95% to 96% occurring once; the ten biggest clones make up approximately 0.12%. Naive CD8 populations comprised CD45RO-negative cells positively selected for CCR7, excluding terminally differentiated effector memory CD45RA+ cells. The sequencing input was naive CD8+ T cells sorted from blood. These receptors came from a woman in her twenties or thirties in good health.

V is TRBV19 and J is TRBJ1-1; D is unclear. Per the germline V gene, CDR1 is LNHDA and CDR2 is SQIVND (reference sequence). V gave up 0 bases and J gave up 5 bases, with 16 bases separating them. CDR3 size: 16 residues. The CDR3 DNA follows: TGTGCCAGTAGTATAGATCTATTCGGGGAAGGGACTGAAGCTTTCTTT. Its protein product is CASSIDLFGEGTEAFF.

This chain links TRBV19 with TRBJ2-1, with D unclear. This CDR3 region has 13 residues. The germline CDR1 and CDR2 sequences are LNHDA and SQIVND (reference sequence). V was pared by 6 bases and J by 0 bases, with 6 bases between. The CDR3 DNA follows: TGTGCCAGTAGGGATCGCTCCTACAATGAGCAGTTCTTC. Amino acid sequence: CASRDRSYNEQFF.

V and J are TRBV19 and TRBJ2-7, with TRBD1 matching over 8 bases. Looked up from germline, CDR1 is LNHDA and CDR2 is SQIVND (reference sequence). Trimming at V came to 6 bases and at J to 0 bases, leaving 7 bases not matched to a gene. The CDR3 covers 15 residues. DNA for the CDR3: TGTGCCAGTAGCTATGGACAGGGAAGCTCCTACGAGCAGTACTTC. This encodes CASSYGQGSSYEQYF. The full variable domain, its missing parts supplied by reference TRBV19 and TRBJ2-7, is DGGITQSPKYLFRKEGQNVTLSCEQNLNHDAMYWYRQDPGQGLRLIYYSQIVNDFQKGDIAEGYSVSREKKESFPLTVTSAQKNPTAFYLCASSYGQGSSYEQYFGPGTRLTVT.

The chain combines TRBV7-9 with TRBJ2-7; TRBD1 agrees at 7 bases. Trimming removed 5 bases from V and 5 bases from J; junction bases left unmatched: 3. The germline V gene has CDR1 SEHNR and CDR2 FQNEAQ (reference sequence). The CDR3 is made up of 12 amino acids. The chain's CDR3 is CASSPTGNEQYF. The CDR3 nucleotides read TGTGCCAGCAGCCCGACAGGGAACGAGCAGTACTTC.

The CDR3 loop reads CAPRRTSGTDPRRNHSYNEQFF. The CDR3 region has the DNA TGCGCCCCTAGAAGGACTAGCGGGACCGACCCGAGAAGGAATCACTCCTACAATGAGCAGTTCTTC. The chain employs TRBV4-1 and TRBJ2-1; 12 bases align to TRBD2. Per germline, CDR1 MGHRA and CDR2 YSYEKL. The J segment lost 0 bases and the V segment lost 11 bases, leaving 26 bases of the junction unmatched. The CDR3 consists of 22 residues.

This rearrangement joins TRBV2 to TRBJ2-4; D is possibly TRBD1 or TRBD2 (5 bases each). This CDR3 region has 10 residues. Germline CDR1 and CDR2: SNHLY and FYNNEI. V was shortened by 8 bases and J by 7 bases, with 6 bases between the two germline ends. CDR3 DNA sequence: TGTGCCAGCGAGGGGAACATTCAGTACTTC. As protein: CASEGNIQYF.

The chain links TRBV2 to TRBJ2-5; unclear D gene. Germline lookup yields CDR1 SNHLY and CDR2 FYNNEI. Trimming removed 4 bases from V and 5 bases from J, with 11 bases in between. The CDR3 spans 13 residues. The CDR3 sequence is CASSGGFGETQYF. CDR3 nucleotides: TGTGCCAGCAGTGGAGGTTTTGGCGAGACCCAGTACTTC.

The chain combines TRBV19 with TRBJ2-7; 8 bases are shared with TRBD2. Looked up from germline, CDR1 is LNHDA and CDR2 is SQIVND (reference sequence). With V trimmed by 1 base and J by 5 bases, 4 bases remained unmatched. This CDR3 comprises 14 residues. The CDR3 protein is CASSIGSGIDEQYF. Written as DNA, the CDR3 is TGTGCCAGTAGTATAGGTAGCGGGATTGACGAGCAGTACTTC.

This clone came up once. For the CDR3, the DNA is TGCGCCAGCAGCGGGCCTAGCGGGAGGGCCGTCAGGACCTACAATGAGCAGTTCTTC. It yields the protein CASSGPSGRAVRTYNEQFF. The chain joins TRBV5-1 to TRBJ2-1; 12 nucleotides align to TRBD2. The CDR3 is made up of 19 amino acids. Germline values: CDR1 SGHRS, CDR2 YFSETQ. V trimming: 4 bases; J trimming: 2 bases; junction bases outside the gene matches: 13. Full variable domain (outside the CDR3, taken from reference TRBV5-1 and TRBJ2-1): KAGVTQTPRYLIKTRGQQVTLSCSPISGHRSVSWYQQTPGQGLQFLFEYFSETQRNKGNFPGRFSGRQFSNSRSEMNVSTLELGDSALYLCASSGPSGRAVRTYNEQFFGPGTRLTVL.

The chain carries TRBV15 and TRBJ1-1; D is uncertain. Germline V gene data show CDR1 as LNHNV and CDR2 as YYDKDF (reference sequence). The CDR3 totals 15 residues. Trimming removed 5 bases at V and 2 bases at J, with 15 bases between. CDR3 region: CATSYERRTNTEAFF. CDR3 DNA: TGTGCCACCAGCTACGAGAGACGGACTAACACTGAAGCTTTCTTT.

This clone was recorded only once. The genes are TRBV5-6 and TRBJ1-2; 12 bases are a match to TRBD1. CDR1 and CDR2 from the germline V gene are SGHDT and YYEEEE. This CDR3 has 15 amino acids. With 3 bases clipped from V and 6 bases from J, the junction kept 6 bases outside the gene matches. CDR3 region: CASSSRDRGQDGYTF. The CDR3 DNA follows: TGTGCCAGCAGCTCAAGGGACAGGGGGCAGGATGGCTACACCTTC.

V is TRBV4-1 and J is TRBJ2-7; no clear D. CDR3 length: 16 amino acids. V gave up 0 bases and J gave up 0 bases, with 12 bases separating them. CDR1 and CDR2 from the germline V gene are MGHRA and YSYEKL. In DNA form, the CDR3 reads TGCGCCAGCAGCCAAGATAGAGAACGCAACTCCTACGAGCAGTACTTC. The encoded protein is CASSQDRERNSYEQYF.

CDR3 DNA: TGTGCCAGCAGCCAAGCTCAGGAGTACAATGAGCAGTTCTTC. This translates into CASSQAQEYNEQFF. The V and J genes are TRBV14 and TRBJ2-1; D not certain. Germline lookup yields CDR1 SGHDN and CDR2 FVKESK. The CDR3 totals 14 residues. Trimming stripped 1 base from V and 4 bases from J, with 8 bases between.

The chain combines TRBV28 with TRBJ2-2, with D possibly being TRBD2 (6 bases). This CDR3 spans 16 amino acids. The germline V and J ends were trimmed by 10 bases and 2 bases, with 20 bases remaining between them. Germline CDR1 reads MDHEN; CDR2 reads SYDVKM. The CDR3 loop reads CAISSGLAPNTGELFF. For the CDR3, the DNA is TGTGCCATTTCTTCCGGGCTAGCGCCTAACACCGGGGAGCTGTTTTTT. Variable domain in full (rest from reference TRBV28 and TRBJ2-2): DVKVTQSSRYLVKRTGEKVFLECVQDMDHENMFWYRQDPGLGLRLIYFSYDVKMKEKGDIPEGYSVSREKKERFSLILESASTNQTSMYLCAISSGLAPNTGELFFGEGSRLTVL.

This clone was counted once. The chain combines TRBV19 with TRBJ2-7; D is possibly TRBD2 (6 bases). Germline-derived CDR1 and CDR2 are LNHDA and SQIVND (reference sequence). The CDR3 contains 16 residues. V dropped 6 bases and J dropped 0 bases, with 18 bases sitting between them. The DNA for the CDR3 is TGTGCCAGTAGCCCGACACGGACTAAATTCTCCTACGAGCAGTACTTC. It specifies CASSPTRTKFSYEQYF.

The chain employs TRBV6-5 and TRBJ2-7, with D possibly being TRBD1 (6 bases). The CDR3 has 13 amino acids. Germline CDR1 and CDR2: MNHEY and SVGAGI. V gave up 2 bases and J gave up 11 bases, with 16 bases separating them. In DNA form, the CDR3 reads TGTGCCAGCAGTTACCCCGGGACACCCAAGGAGTACTTC. Its translation: CASSYPGTPKEYF.

V and J are TRBV7-6 and TRBJ2-7; TRBD1 matches at 12 bases. Germline V gene sequence: CDR1 SGHVS, CDR2 FNYEAQ. This CDR3 contains 15 residues. The V and J ends lost 4 bases and 6 bases, in that order; junction bases with no gene match: 7. CDR3: CASSSPGQGAIEQYF. CDR3 sequence (DNA): TGTGCCAGCAGCTCGCCGGGACAGGGGGCGATCGAGCAGTACTTC.

This chain uses TRBV19 with TRBJ2-2; perhaps TRBD1 as D (5 bases). The germline CDR1 and CDR2 sequences are LNHDA and SQIVND (reference sequence). CDR3 length equals 14 residues. Trimming removed 1 base from V and 6 bases from J, with 9 bases in between. The CDR3 loop is CASSIVGAAGELFF. As DNA, the CDR3 is TGTGCCAGTAGTATAGTTGGGGCGGCCGGGGAGCTGTTTTTT.

The CDR3 region has the DNA TGTGCCAGTAAAGCGGGATCCCGCACAGATACGCAGTATTTT. Protein product: CASKAGSRTDTQYF. The rearrangement links TRBV11-2 to TRBJ2-3; TRBD2 agrees at 7 bases. The V and J ends lost 9 bases and 1 base, in that order; junction bases with no gene match: 7. Per germline, CDR1 SGHAT and CDR2 FQNNGV. The CDR3 runs 14 residues. Full variable domain (outside the CDR3, taken from reference TRBV11-2 and TRBJ2-3): EAGVAQSPRYKIIEKRQSVAFWCNPISGHATLYWYQQILGQGPKLLIQFQNNGVVDDSQLPKDRFSAERLKGVDSTLKIQPAKLEDSAVYLCASKAGSRTDTQYFGPGTRLTVL.

The chain has TRBV11-2 and TRBJ1-1, with 7 nucleotides matching TRBD1. CDR3 length: 16 residues. CDR1 is SGHAT, CDR2 FQNNGV, per germline. The ends lost 7 bases at V and 0 bases at J; junction bases unmatched: 11. CDR3 sequence (DNA): TGTGCCAGCATCCCTTTGAGGGGGCATGTGAACACTGAAGCTTTCTTT. Protein: CASIPLRGHVNTEAFF.

This clone was detected only once. The genes are TRBV5-6 and TRBJ2-1; D is tentatively TRBD1 or TRBD2 (5 bases each). V lost 2 bases and J lost 10, with 13 bases in between. Germline-derived CDR1 and CDR2 are SGHDT and YYEEEE. CDR3 length: 13 residues. The CDR3 region has the DNA TGTGCCAGCAGCTTTGGACGGGACGGGGAGCAGTTCTTC. This codes for CASSFGRDGEQFF.

The V gene is TRBV28, the J gene TRBJ2-2; D possibly corresponds to TRBD2 (6 bases). From germline, CDR1 is MDHEN and CDR2 SYDVKM. The CDR3 is 17 amino acids. Between the trimmed V and J ends, which lost 4 bases and 1 base, there was a span of 16 bases. CDR3 sequence reads: CASSSPRTTLNTGELFF. The CDR3 DNA is TGTGCCAGCAGTTCCCCAAGGACTACCTTGAACACCGGGGAGCTGTTTTTT.

The chain employs TRBV27 and TRBJ2-5; TRBD2 aligns across 7 bases. The DNA end favors TRBJ2-7, so the J call may be wrong. This CDR3 comprises 14 residues. Germline-derived CDR1 and CDR2 are MNHEY and SMNVEV (reference sequence). CDR3 amino acids: CASRQASGIYEQYF. The CDR3, as DNA: TGTGCCAGCAGACAGGCTAGCGGTATCTACGAGCAGTACTTC.

This chain joins TRBV6-5 and TRBJ2-3; D is undetermined. The CDR3 sequence is 16 residues long. Trimming left V 0 bases short and J 5 bases short, with 15 bases between. The V gene's germline CDR1 is MNHEY and CDR2 SVGAGI. CDR3 bases: TGTGCCAGCAGTTACTCAGCACTTGGTGTTGGAGATACGCAGTATTTT. This translates into CASSYSALGVGDTQYF.

The CDR3 bases are TGTGCCAGCAGCACCGACGGGACAAGTTATGGCTACACCTTC. It translates to CASSTDGTSYGYTF. This sequence joins TRBV5-6 and TRBJ1-2, with TRBD1 as a possible D gene (6 bases). V was cut by 4 bases and J by 5 bases, with 15 bases left in between. From germline, CDR1 is SGHDT and CDR2 YYEEEE. The CDR3 totals 14 residues.

The chain carries TRBV28 and TRBJ2-7, with 9 positions matching TRBD1. The CDR3 sequence is 15 residues long. Trimming removed 3 bases from V and 5 bases from J; junction bases left unmatched: 8. Germline V gives CDR1 MDHEN, CDR2 SYDVKM. The chain's CDR3 is CASSLVQGALNEQYF. The CDR3 DNA follows: TGTGCCAGCAGTTTGGTACAGGGGGCCCTAAACGAGCAGTACTTC.

The chain has TRBV15 and TRBJ2-5; D gene uncertain. The CDR3 contains 13 residues. V was pared by 1 base and J by 4 bases, with 7 bases between. CDR1 and CDR2 from the germline V gene are LNHNV and YYDKDF (reference sequence). CDR3 sequence: CATSRVTGETQYF. For the CDR3, the DNA is TGTGCCACCAGCAGAGTGACGGGAGAGACCCAGTACTTC.